This T cell receptor (beta chain) was observed in a study of T cell repertoires in cytomegalovirus infection. Overall study context: CMV infection plus the matching HLA type was flagged by public TCR beta signatures. Regarding the study as a whole: Accumulated public TCR beta family frequency recognized individuals carrying CMV together with the relevant HLA.

The CDR3 covers 13 residues. V was pared by 7 bases and J by 7 bases, with 7 bases of the junction left unmatched. CDR1 and CDR2 (germline): SQVTM, ANQGSEA. To note about this clonotype: As yet, its antigen is unknown.

TCRdb analysed the reads with MiXCR anew, one entry per CDR3 protein. Counted here are fewer than 700,000 distinct CDR3 sequences, 24% occurring once; the ten biggest clones make up around 8%. The origin of this receptor is a human donor in good health (CMV status not recorded). Some clones in this sample may be carry-over from other donors' samples. The rearrangement joins TRBV29-1 to TRBJ1-6; TRBD1 aligns across 7 bases. Sequencing was carried out using CD8+ T cells from PBMCs. The CDR3, as DNA: TGCAGCGCGGCGGAGACAGGGAATTCACCCCTCCACTTT. This gives the protein CSAAETGNSPLHF.